Below, one T cell receptor (beta chain) is given with its context. The sample contains more than one DNA sequence encoding this CDR3. This sample is drawn from a study of blood T cell repertoires in COVID-19. Across the whole study: Both acute and convalescent COVID-19 samples were obtained from the United States, Italy and Spain. Sources were T cells, B-cell-depleted T cells, or PBMCs; the material itself was cDNA or gDNA.

The CDR3 totals 14 residues. Per the germline V gene, CDR1 is MNHEY and CDR2 is SMNVEV (reference sequence). The V and J ends lost 4 bases and 3 bases respectively, with 10 bases between them. Original handling: Researchers report that nucleated cell counts were estimated from reference gene primer amplification. TCRdb's copy holds only in-frame clones and misses some; the assay was immunoSEQ multiplex PCR. V, J and clone size are taken as reported in that table, and D and trimming were inferred from the DNA itself. This sample has tens of thousands of clones, with about four fifths found just once. Patients in Seattle were enrolled during active infection, then followed longitudinally.

The chain employs TRBV27 and TRBJ1-5; the D is unclear. This receptor was identified in a man between 70 and 80 years old with COVID-19, enrolled during active disease. Material: peripheral blood. The CDR3 sequence: CASSSGGSNQPQHF. The CDR3, as DNA: TGTGCCAGCAGTTCTGGAGGGTCCAATCAGCCCCAGCATTTT.